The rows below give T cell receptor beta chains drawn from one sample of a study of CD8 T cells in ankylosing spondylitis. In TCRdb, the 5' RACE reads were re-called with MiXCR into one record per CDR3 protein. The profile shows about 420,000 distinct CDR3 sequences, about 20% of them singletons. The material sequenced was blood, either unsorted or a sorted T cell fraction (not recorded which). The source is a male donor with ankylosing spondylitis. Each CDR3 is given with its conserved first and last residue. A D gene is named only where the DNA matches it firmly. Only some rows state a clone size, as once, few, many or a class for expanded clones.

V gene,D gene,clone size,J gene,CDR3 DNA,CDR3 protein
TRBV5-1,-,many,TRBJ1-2,TGCGCCAGCAGCTTGTTGGGGGATGGCTACACCTTC,CASSLLGDGYTF
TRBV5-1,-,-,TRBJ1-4,TGCGCCAGCAGCCCCATGAGGGCGGGGTACAATGAAAAACTGTTTTTT,CASSPMRAGYNEKLFF
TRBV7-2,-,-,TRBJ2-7,TGTGCCAGCAGCAAACAGTGGGGGACCTACGAGCAGTACTTC,CASSKQWGTYEQYF
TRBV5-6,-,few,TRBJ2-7,TGTGCCAGCAGCTCTGGGTTCTACGAGCAGTACTTC,CASSSGFYEQYF
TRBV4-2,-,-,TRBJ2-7,TGTGCCAGCAGCCAAGATGGGGGGCCTGACGAGCAGTACTTC,CASSQDGGPDEQYF
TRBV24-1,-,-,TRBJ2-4,TGTGCCACCAGTCCTCTGGACATTTTAAACATTCAGTACTTC,CATSPLDILNIQYF
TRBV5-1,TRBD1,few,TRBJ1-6,TGCGCCAGCAACTTGGGAGACAGGGATAATTCACCCCTCCACTTT,CASNLGDRDNSPLHF
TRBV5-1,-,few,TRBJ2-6,TGCGCCAGCAGCTTGGCACAGGTCTCTGGGGCCAACGTCCTGACTTTC,CASSLAQVSGANVLTF
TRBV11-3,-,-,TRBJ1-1,TGTGCCAGCAGCTTATCTCCCAAGAACACTGAAGCTTTCTTT,CASSLSPKNTEAFF
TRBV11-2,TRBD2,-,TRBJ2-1,TGTGCCAGCAGCCGCGGACTAGCGGATCACAATGAGCAGTTCTTC,CASSRGLADHNEQFF
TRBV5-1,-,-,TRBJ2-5,TGCGCCAGCCGGCTTGTCCTGGGCCAAGAGACCCAGTACTTC,CASRLVLGQETQYF
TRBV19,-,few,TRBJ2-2,TGTGCCAGTAGTATACCGGGAGTTTCCGGGGAGCTGTTTTTT,CASSIPGVSGELFF
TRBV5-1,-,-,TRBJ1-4,TGCGCCAGCAGCCAAGTCTCAACTAATGAAAAACTGTTTTTT,CASSQVSTNEKLFF
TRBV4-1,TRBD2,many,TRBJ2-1,TGCGCCAGCAGCCAAGGGCGGGAGGCCTACAATGAGCAGTTCTTC,CASSQGREAYNEQFF
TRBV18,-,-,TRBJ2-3,TGTGCCAGCTCACCCGCTGTAACAGATACGCAGTATTTT,CASSPAVTDTQYF
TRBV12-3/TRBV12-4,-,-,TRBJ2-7,TGTGCCAGCAGTTTTGGCGGGGCCCAGGTTGGGGAGCAGTACTTC,CASSFGGAQVGEQYF
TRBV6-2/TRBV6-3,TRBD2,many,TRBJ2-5,TGTGCCAGCAGTCGCGGGACTAGCGGGACGGTAGAGACCCAGTACTTC,CASSRGTSGTVETQYF
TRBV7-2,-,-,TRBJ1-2,TGTGCCAGCAGCCCCCTTAATTATGGCTACACCTTC,CASSPLNYGYTF
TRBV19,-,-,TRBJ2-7,TGTGCCAGTAGTACCGGACGGGCAGGTTTTACCTACGAGCAGTACTTC,CASSTGRAGFTYEQYF
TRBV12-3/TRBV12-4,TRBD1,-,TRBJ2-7,TGTGCCAGCAATACCGGGACAGGCACCTACGAGCAGTACTTC,CASNTGTGTYEQYF
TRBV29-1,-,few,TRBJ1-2,TGCAGCGTTGGCCCGGAAAACTATGGCTACACCTTC,CSVGPENYGYTF
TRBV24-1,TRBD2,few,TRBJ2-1,TGTGCCACCAGTGATTTGAGCCTAGCGGCCTACAATGAGCAGTTCTTC,CATSDLSLAAYNEQFF
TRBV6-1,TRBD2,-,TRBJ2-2,TGTGCCAGCAGCTCCGGGACTAGCGGGAGTCTTAGGAACACCGGGGAGCTGTTTTTT,CASSSGTSGSLRNTGELFF
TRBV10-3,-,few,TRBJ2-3,TGTGCCATCAGTGTAAGATCCTTCACAGATACGCAGTATTTT,CAISVRSFTDTQYF
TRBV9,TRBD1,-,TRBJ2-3,TGTGCCAGCAGCGAACCGGGACAGGGTCCAGATACGCAGTATTTT,CASSEPGQGPDTQYF
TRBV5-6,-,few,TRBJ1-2,TGTGCCAGCAGCTTAAAAGGGATTAGTGGCTACACCTTC,CASSLKGISGYTF
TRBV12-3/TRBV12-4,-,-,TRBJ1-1,TGTGCCAGCAGTTCGGGTCCAATTGGGACTGAAGCTTTCTTT,CASSSGPIGTEAFF
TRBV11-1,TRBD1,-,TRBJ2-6,TGTGCCAGCAGCCCGCCCGGACAGGGGAGCTCTGGGGCCAACGTCCTGACTTTC,CASSPPGQGSSGANVLTF
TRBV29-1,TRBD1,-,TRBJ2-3,TGCAGCGCTGATTCCGGGACAGGGACTCCAGATACGCAGTATTTT,CSADSGTGTPDTQYF
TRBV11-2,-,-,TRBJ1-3,TGTGCCAGCAGCGCTATCCGGACCTCTGGAAACACCATATATTTT,CASSAIRTSGNTIYF
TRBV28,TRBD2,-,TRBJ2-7,TGTGCCAGCAGTTTAAGTGCGAGACTAGCGGGAGCCGAGCAGTACTTC,CASSLSARLAGAEQYF
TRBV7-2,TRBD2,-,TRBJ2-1,TGTGCCAGCAGCTTCACTAGCGGGAGAGGCAATGAGCAGTTCTTC,CASSFTSGRGNEQFF
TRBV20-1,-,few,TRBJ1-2,TGCAGTGCTAGAGAGGCGGGGCACTATGGCTACACCTTC,CSAREAGHYGYTF
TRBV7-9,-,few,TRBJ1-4,TGTGCCAGCAGCCCACGTGGGTTCTCGGGAGAAAAACTGTTTTTT,CASSPRGFSGEKLFF
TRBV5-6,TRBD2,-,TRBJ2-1,TGTGCCAGCAGCTTGGTTGGGCTAGCGGGAGCCTACAATGAGCAGTTCTTC,CASSLVGLAGAYNEQFF
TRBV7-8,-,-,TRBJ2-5,TGTGCCAGCAGCTTCGGACAGCTACAAGAGACCCAGTACTTC,CASSFGQLQETQYF
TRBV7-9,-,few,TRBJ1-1,TGTGCCAGCAGCCAGAGGTGGACTGAAGCTTTCTTT,CASSQRWTEAFF
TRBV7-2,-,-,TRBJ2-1,TGTGCCAGCAGCTTATTTACTAGTTTGGGGTATGAGCAGTTCTTC,CASSLFTSLGYEQFF
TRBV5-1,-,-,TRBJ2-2,TGCGCCAGCTCCGAACTAGATGACACCGGGGAGCTGTTTTTT,CASSELDDTGELFF
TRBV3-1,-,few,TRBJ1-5,TGTGCCAGCAGCCAAACCGGCTCACGGCAGCCCCAGCATTTT,CASSQTGSRQPQHF
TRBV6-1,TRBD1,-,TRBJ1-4,TGTGCCAGCAGTGATCCGGGACAGGGCACTGAAAAACTGTTTTTT,CASSDPGQGTEKLFF
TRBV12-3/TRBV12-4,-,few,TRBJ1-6,TGTGCCACCGGAGACGGCAGAAGTAATTCACCCCTCCACTTT,CATGDGRSNSPLHF
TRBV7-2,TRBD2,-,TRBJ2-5,TGTGCCAGCAGCCGGCTAGCGGGTAGGATCGAGACCCAGTACTTC,CASSRLAGRIETQYF
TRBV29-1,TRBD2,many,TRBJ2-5,TGCAGCGTTCCCCTCGCGGGAGGTGGGGAGACCCAGTACTTC,CSVPLAGGGETQYF
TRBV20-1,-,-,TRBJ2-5,TGCAGTGCTATGAGGGAGACCCAGTACTTC,CSAMRETQYF
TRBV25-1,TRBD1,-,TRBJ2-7,TGTGCCAGCAGTGAACTGGGGGGACAGGGGGCGATGGAGCAGTACTTC,CASSELGGQGAMEQYF
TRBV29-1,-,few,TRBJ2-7,TGCAGCGTTCAAACCGGGGTGACCTACGAGCAGTACTTC,CSVQTGVTYEQYF
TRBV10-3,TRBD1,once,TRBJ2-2,TGTGCCATCACGGGACAGCCGACCGGGGAGCTGTTTTTT,CAITGQPTGELFF
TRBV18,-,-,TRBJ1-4,TGTGCCAGCTCACCTCCCGCCGCGGGAACGAAGGAAAAACTGTTTTTT,CASSPPAAGTKEKLFF
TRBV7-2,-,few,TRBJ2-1,TGTGCCAGCAGCCCGAGGGGGGTAGCGCTAACAAATGAGCAGTTCTTC,CASSPRGVALTNEQFF
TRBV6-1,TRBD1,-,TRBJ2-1,TGTGCCAGCAGTGCCTCCGGGACAGGGGGCTCCTACAATGAGCAGTTCTTC,CASSASGTGGSYNEQFF
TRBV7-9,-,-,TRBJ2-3,TGTGCCAGCAGTCGGGACCTACTCGTCGCAGATACGCAGTATTTT,CASSRDLLVADTQYF
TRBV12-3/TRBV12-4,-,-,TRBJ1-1,TGTGCCAGCAGTTTGGAGGATACTGAAGCTTTCTTT,CASSLEDTEAFF